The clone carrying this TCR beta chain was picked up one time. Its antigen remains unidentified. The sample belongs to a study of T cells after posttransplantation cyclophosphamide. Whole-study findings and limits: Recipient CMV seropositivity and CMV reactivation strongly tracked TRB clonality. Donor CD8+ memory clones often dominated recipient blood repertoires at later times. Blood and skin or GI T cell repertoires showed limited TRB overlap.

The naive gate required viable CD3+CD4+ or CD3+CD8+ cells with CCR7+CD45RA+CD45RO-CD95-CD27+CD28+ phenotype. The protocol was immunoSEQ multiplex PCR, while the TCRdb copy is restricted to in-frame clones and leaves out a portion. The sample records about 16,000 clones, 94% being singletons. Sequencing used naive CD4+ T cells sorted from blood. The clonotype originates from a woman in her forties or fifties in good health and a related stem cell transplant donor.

The CDR3 protein is CASSLSRASSGANVLTF. The CDR3 nucleotides read TGTGCCAGCAGCCTTTCGCGGGCGAGCTCTGGGGCCAACGTCCTGACTTTC. The chain couples TRBV9 to TRBJ2-6, with D maybe TRBD2 (5 bases). Germline V lookup: CDR1 SGDLS, CDR2 YYNGEE. The V gene lost 4 bases and the J gene lost 0 bases, with 14 bases spanning the gap. The CDR3 totals 17 residues.